Given below is one TCR beta chain in context. Germline and junction disagree at one end, which may indicate a read error. Other nucleotide sequences in the sample specify the same CDR3. Only in-frame clones appear in the TCRdb table, and some are missing; sequencing was by immunoSEQ multiplex PCR. The sample lists approximately 60,000 clones, 81% seen once, with 9.5% to 15% in the top ten. This specimen comes from a study of T cells in tuberculosis. Across the whole study: The T cells targeted glucose monomycolate, a mycobacterial lipid, via CD1B.

The CDR3 sequence is 17 residues long. Germline-derived CDR1 and CDR2 are MNHNS and SASEGT. Sorting used thawed, overnight-rested PBMC stained with anti-CD3, a viability dye and GMM-loaded CD1B tetramer. The lipid loaded on the CD1B tetramers was C32 glucose monomycolate from Rhodococcus equi. The J gene is TRBJ1-1, the V gene TRBV6-1; TRBD1 is a possible D gene (6 bases). Specimen: CD1b-GMM tetramer-negative cells sorted from PBMCs. The clonotype comes from an adult woman with latent tuberculosis. The CDR3 sequence: CASSESGGGGVNTEAFF. The DNA for the CDR3 is TGTGCCAGCAGTGAAAGTGGGGGCGGGGGAGTGAACACTGAGGCTTTCTTT.